The 4 T cell receptor beta chains presented below share a single source sample, sequenced in a study of CD8 T cells in ankylosing spondylitis. TCRdb called the 5' RACE reads again in MiXCR, with one record for every CDR3 protein. The table records fewer than 550,000 distinct CDR3 sequences, 5.3% of them present only once. Study-level results: Within ankylosing spondylitis blood, a TCR beta motif made up of seven to nine highly homologous variants appeared to be characteristic.

Antigens of these TCRs are unknown. The material sequenced was blood, either unsorted or a sorted T cell fraction (not recorded which). These TCRs come from a male donor with ankylosing spondylitis.

At least ten counts were recorded for this clonotype. The CDR3 sequence is CASSLEGEQPQHF. In DNA, the CDR3 is TGTGCCAGCAGCTTAGAAGGGGAACAGCCCCAGCATTTT. The V call is TRBV7-9, the J call TRBJ1-5, with D possibly TRBD1 on 5 matching bases. With 1 base removed from V and 7 bases from J, the gap between germline ends came to 8 bases. Germline V gene data show CDR1 as SEHNR and CDR2 as FQNEAQ (reference sequence). The CDR3 totals 13 residues. The variable domain in full, with the rest retrieved from reference TRBV7-9 and TRBJ1-5, is DTGVSQNPRHKITKRGQNVTFRCDPISEHNRLYWYRQTLGQGPEFLTYFQNEAQLEKSRLLSDRFSAERPKGSFSTLEIQRTEQGDSAMYLCASSLEGEQPQHFGDGTRLSIL.

CDR3: CASSVGVSMSYEQYF. The DNA for the CDR3 is TGTGCCAGCAGCGTAGGGGTATCAATGAGCTACGAGCAGTACTTC. The rearrangement links TRBV9 to TRBJ2-7; D gene ambiguous. The CDR3 totals 15 residues. Germline CDR1 and CDR2: SGDLS and YYNGEE. V was clipped by 0 bases and J by 3 bases, with 13 bases between them.

The rearrangement uses TRBV19 and TRBJ1-1, with 7 bases aligning to TRBD1. V was pared by 6 bases and J by 8 bases, with 15 bases of the junction left unmatched. CDR3 size: 15 residues. The germline V gene encodes CDR1 LNHDA and CDR2 SQIVND (reference sequence). CDR3 sequence (DNA): TGTGCCAGTAGGAGGGGGCGGCTAGAGAGGTCGGAAGCTTTCTTT. It encodes CASRRGRLERSEAFF.

This clonotype showed up many times. CDR3: CASRASGSYEQYF. In DNA form, the CDR3 reads TGTGCCAGCAGGGCTAGCGGGTCTTACGAGCAGTACTTC. J is TRBJ2-7 and V is TRBV28; 8 bases match TRBD2. With V trimmed by 6 bases and J by 4 bases, 5 bases remained unmatched. The CDR3 is made up of 13 amino acids. Germline-derived CDR1 and CDR2 are MDHEN and SYDVKM.